The clone carrying this T cell receptor (beta chain) was recorded at least ten times. Its target is not known. This entry belongs to a study of T-cell reconstitution after alpha-beta-depleted transplantation in children. Preparation of the TCRbeta library involved a method that used unique molecular identifiers. TCRdb independently ran MiXCR on the PCR reads; one entry per CDR3 protein. The data show 130,000 or so distinct CDR3 sequences, with 9.5% to 10% seen just once and around 24% held by the top ten. Trimming cost V 2 bases and J 0 bases, with 7 bases left between them. CDR3 length: 14 amino acids. CDR1 is SGHVS and CDR2 is FQNEAQ in the germline V gene. Study results and limitations: Among T cells one year after transplant, newly produced cells accounted for most counts and diversity.

The material was PBMCs, mostly from graft donor cells, obtained 180 days after TCRalphabeta/CD19-depleted stem cell transplant. This clonotype originated in a girl less than two years old who had a stem cell transplant for combined immunodeficiency, so the T cells may come from the graft donor. V gene TRBV7-8 combines with J gene TRBJ1-1; no clear D gene. CDR3 residues: CASSLLLMNTEAFF. Written as DNA, the CDR3 is TGTGCCAGCAGCTTATTACTCATGAACACTGAAGCTTTCTTT.